These T cell receptor beta chains were read from a single sample in a study of blood T cell repertoires in COVID-19. TCRdb keeps only in-frame clones here, not all; method: immunoSEQ multiplex PCR. Of roughly 60,000 clones in the sample, around 75% were seen once. Sequencing was done on a sample of peripheral blood. Receptors were obtained from a human donor in a cohort sampled during active COVID-19. Both conserved end residues are part of each CDR3. A D gene is named only where the DNA matches it firmly. The size field is filled for only some rows; it gives once, few, many or a size class.

D,V,size,J,CDR3,DNA
TRBD1,TRBV27,few,TRBJ1-2,CASQAAGDRGRGYTF,TGTGCCAGCCAAGCCGCCGGGGACAGGGGTAGAGGCTACACCTTC
TRBD2,TRBV7-2,NA,TRBJ2-1,CASSRTSGVYNEQFF,TGTGCCAGCAGCAGGACTAGCGGGGTGTACAATGAGCAGTTCTTC
TRBD2,TRBV6-2/TRBV6-3,NA,TRBJ2-3,CASSYLTGLAGSTDTQYF,TGTGCCAGCAGTTACCTGACGGGACTAGCGGGGTCCACAGATACGCAGTATTTT
TRBD1,TRBV24-1,NA,TRBJ1-1,CATSDRGTGCTEAFF,TGTGCCACCAGTGACCGTGGGACAGGATGCACTGAAGCTTTCTTT
NA,TRBV19,NA,TRBJ1-3,CASSIKATSGNTIYF,TGTGCCAGTAGTATTAAAGCCACCTCTGGAAACACCATATATTTT
NA,TRBV7-2,NA,TRBJ2-3,CASTGSSTDTQYF,TGTGCCAGCACGGGATCTAGCACAGATACGCAGTATTTT
NA,TRBV11-2,NA,TRBJ1-1,CASSLRGKDTEAFF,TGTGCCAGCAGTCTCCGGGGTAAGGACACTGAAGCTTTCTTT
NA,TRBV7-9,NA,TRBJ1-2,CASSNDGNYGYTF,TGTGCCAGCTCGAACGACGGGAACTATGGCTACACCTTC
NA,TRBV7-6,NA,TRBJ1-1,CASSLGRAYMNTEAFF,TGTGCCAGCAGCTTAGGGAGGGCTTATATGAACACTGAAGCTTTCTTT
NA,TRBV6-6,few,TRBJ1-2,CASSYSGGNYGYTF,TGTGCCAGCAGTTACTCGGGGGGGAACTATGGCTACACCTTC
TRBD2,TRBV10-3,NA,TRBJ2-2,CAISAGTSSTGELFF,TGTGCCATCAGCGCCGGGACTAGCAGCACCGGGGAGCTGTTTTTT
TRBD2,TRBV7-9,many,TRBJ2-1,CASSPTSGRALNNEQFF,TGTGCCAGCAGCCCGACTAGCGGGAGGGCCTTGAACAATGAGCAGTTCTTC
NA,TRBV2,NA,TRBJ1-5,CASSAGHLYSNQPQHF,TGTGCCAGCAGTGCGGGTCACCTCTATAGCAATCAGCCCCAGCATTTT
NA,TRBV5-1,NA,TRBJ1-3,CASSLGLLPNSGNTIYF,TGCGCCAGCAGCTTGGGACTACTCCCTAACTCTGGAAACACCATATATTTT
NA,TRBV27,NA,TRBJ2-7,CASSPSTGGAYEQYF,TGTGCCAGCAGTCCCTCAACAGGTGGGGCCTACGAGCAGTACTTC
TRBD2,TRBV7-2,NA,TRBJ2-3,CASSPRASGRGTDTQYF,TGTGCCAGCAGCCCCCGGGCTAGCGGGAGGGGCACAGATACGCAGTATTTT
TRBD1,TRBV7-8,NA,TRBJ1-5,CASSFGQAHSNQPQHF,TGTGCCAGCAGCTTCGGACAGGCCCATAGCAATCAGCCCCAGCATTTT
TRBD1,TRBV12-3/TRBV12-4,NA,TRBJ1-2,CASSTGGGGGYTF,TGTGCCAGCAGTACAGGGGGCGGGGGTGGCTACACCTTC
TRBD2,TRBV27,NA,TRBJ2-1,CASSRTSGSFGADNEQFF,TGTGCCAGCAGCCGGACTAGCGGGAGTTTTGGGGCCGACAATGAGCAGTTCTTC
TRBD1,TRBV6-6,NA,TRBJ2-1,CASSYGTGLAYNEQFF,TGTGCCAGCAGTTACGGGACAGGGTTAGCCTACAATGAGCAGTTCTTC
NA,TRBV29-1,NA,TRBJ1-1,CSVEGSPSNAEAFF,TGCAGCGTTGAAGGTAGCCCATCGAACGCTGAAGCTTTCTTT
NA,TRBV6-5,NA,TRBJ1-1,CASNRGRTTEAFF,TGTGCCAGCAATCGAGGGAGGACCACTGAAGCTTTCTTT
NA,TRBV4-1,many,TRBJ2-7,CASSHANRRAYEQYF,TGCGCCAGCAGCCACGCCAATAGGAGGGCCTACGAGCAGTACTTC
TRBD2,TRBV11-2,once,TRBJ2-1,CASSSTGTSGAEQFF,TGTGCCAGCAGCTCTACCGGGACTAGCGGAGCCGAGCAGTTCTTC
TRBD1,TRBV7-9,NA,TRBJ1-2,CASSLQGAGGYTF,TGTGCCAGCAGCTTACAGGGGGCGGGAGGCTACACCTTC